This T cell receptor beta chain was sequenced in a study of blood T cell repertoires in COVID-19. Overall study: Sample material is recorded as cDNA or gDNA derived from T cells, B-cell-depleted T cells, or PBMCs.

V was clipped by 2 bases and J by 5 bases, with 9 bases between them. The CDR3 has 13 residues. Original processing notes: Quantification of nucleated cells was approximated via reference gene primer amplification. Libraries were prepared by immunoSEQ multiplex PCR; TCRdb keeps only in-frame clonotypes and omits some of them. The DNA was the basis for D and trimming; V, J and clone size are from that table. The sample carries a few hundred thousand clones, around 80% recorded once. The study recruited people aged about 18 to 95 years across approximately 23 US areas. Cohort placement rested on clinical history that participants reported themselves.

Sequenced: PBMCs or T cells enriched from blood (not recorded which). The clonotype originates from a woman aged 40-49 years with acute COVID-19. V usage is TRBV12-3 or TRBV12-4 and J usage is TRBJ1-1; perhaps TRBD1 as D (6 bases). In DNA, the CDR3 is TGTGCCAGCAGTTTAACAGGGAAGACTGAAGCTTTCTTT. Residues: CASSLTGKTEAFF.